Listed below are T cell receptor beta chains from one sample, sequenced in a study of T cells in Graves' hyperthyroidism and ophthalmopathy. TCRdb fed the multiplex PCR reads into MiXCR, producing one record per CDR3 protein. The sample records fewer than 350,000 distinct CDR3 sequences, roughly a fifth being singletons. The sequencing input was blood. These receptors originate from a woman aged 45 to 65 with Graves' hyperthyroidism. Both conserved end residues are part of each CDR3. The D gene is left open where the match is weak. Expanded clones get a size class; other rows say once, few or many, or leave the size out.

V gene	D gene	J gene	clone size	CDR3 protein	CDR3 DNA
TRBV4-2	TRBD2	TRBJ2-1	many	CASSQMTSGGYNEQFF	TGTGCCAGCAGCCAAATGACGAGCGGGGGGTACAATGAGCAGTTCTTC
TRBV24-1	TRBD1	TRBJ1-5	.	CATSDPTGTSNQPQHF	TGTGCCACCAGTGATCCGACAGGGACCAGCAATCAGCCCCAGCATTTT
TRBV18	TRBD1	TRBJ1-5	.	CASSPDRGRNNQPQHF	TGTGCCAGCTCACCTGACAGGGGGCGAAACAATCAGCCCCAGCATTTT
TRBV5-1	TRBD2	TRBJ2-7	.	CASSFWPGGDYEQYF	TGCGCCAGCAGCTTCTGGCCGGGAGGAGACTACGAGCAGTACTTC
TRBV20-1	.	TRBJ1-1	.	CSARDTEFTTEAFF	TGCAGTGCTAGAGATACGGAATTCACTACCGAAGCTTTCTTT
TRBV12-3/TRBV12-4	.	TRBJ2-2	once	CASGGGELFF	TGTGCCAGCGGGGGCGGGGAGCTGTTTTTT
TRBV12-3/TRBV12-4	TRBD2	TRBJ2-5	many	CASSTKGLALRETQYF	TGTGCCAGCAGTACCAAGGGACTAGCACTGAGGGAGACCCAGTACTTC
TRBV29-1	.	TRBJ2-1	.	CSAPRGGYNEQFF	TGCAGCGCTCCTCGGGGTGGCTACAATGAGCAGTTCTTC
TRBV6-1	.	TRBJ2-7	many	CASSTDRLLSHEQYF	TGTGCCAGCAGTACCGACAGGCTGCTATCCCACGAGCAGTACTTC
TRBV29-1	TRBD1	TRBJ1-1	.	CSFDRAANTEAFF	TGCAGCTTTGACAGGGCTGCTAACACTGAAGCTTTCTTT
TRBV20-1	.	TRBJ2-1	many	CSASFRKGSNEQFF	TGCAGTGCTAGCTTCAGGAAAGGGTCCAATGAGCAGTTCTTC
TRBV5-1	.	TRBJ2-2	few	CASLAETGELFF	TGCGCCAGCTTAGCGGAGACCGGGGAGCTGTTTTTT
TRBV24-1	.	TRBJ2-5	many	CATSEPGLLQETQYF	TGTGCCACCAGTGAGCCCGGACTTCTACAAGAGACCCAGTACTTC
TRBV3-1	TRBD1	TRBJ1-1	many	CASSQGAGGATEAFF	TGTGCCAGCAGCCAAGGAGCAGGGGGCGCAACTGAAGCTTTCTTT
TRBV10-2	.	TRBJ2-7	many	CASTFQRHSYEQYF	TGCGCCAGCACGTTCCAGCGGCACTCCTACGAGCAGTACTTC
TRBV28	TRBD2	TRBJ2-3	many	CASSWTSGILDTQYF	TGTGCCAGCAGTTGGACTAGCGGGATTCTAGATACGCAGTATTTT
TRBV20-1	.	TRBJ2-1	.	CSARGRNEQFF	TGCAGTGCTAGAGGGCGAAATGAGCAGTTCTTC
TRBV6-2/TRBV6-3	.	TRBJ2-5	many	CASRNVGKARTDFQETQYF	TGTGCCAGCAGAAACGTTGGAAAAGCGCGGACGGATTTCCAAGAGACCCAGTACTTC
TRBV4-1	TRBD1	TRBJ1-1	.	CASSQTGTGGLSPEAFF	TGCGCCAGCAGCCAAACCGGGACAGGGGGCCTTTCCCCTGAAGCTTTCTTT
TRBV11-2	TRBD2	TRBJ2-7	many	CASSLGGTGGTYEQYF	TGTGCCAGCAGCTTAGGGGGGACGGGGGGGACCTACGAGCAGTACTTC
TRBV5-1	TRBD1	TRBJ2-2	.	CASGQGTVTGELFF	TGCGCCAGCGGACAGGGGACAGTCACCGGGGAGCTGTTTTTT
TRBV12-5	.	TRBJ2-1	many	CASGLSGGPGEQFF	TGTGCTAGTGGTTTGTCCGGAGGGCCGGGAGAGCAGTTCTTC
TRBV6-1	TRBD2	TRBJ2-7	.	CASSPDRAGVGYEQYF	TGTGCCAGCAGTCCTGACCGAGCGGGAGTCGGCTACGAGCAGTACTTC
TRBV15	.	TRBJ2-5	.	CATSRAWGNQETQYF	TGTGCCACCAGCAGAGCGTGGGGGAACCAAGAGACCCAGTACTTC
TRBV20-1	TRBD1	TRBJ1-4	few	CSAPGQGAREKLFF	TGCAGTGCTCCTGGACAGGGGGCGCGGGAAAAACTGTTTTTT
TRBV5-1	.	TRBJ1-2	.	CASSLGAGAYGYTF	TGCGCCAGCAGCTTGGGGGCGGGGGCCTATGGCTACACCTTC
TRBV6-1	TRBD1	TRBJ2-1	.	CASSTQGAGPGDEQFF	TGTGCCAGCAGTACACAGGGGGCTGGTCCCGGGGATGAGCAGTTCTTC
TRBV29-1	.	TRBJ2-6	.	CSVESPRGADSGANVLTF	TGCAGCGTTGAATCCCCCAGGGGCGCGGACTCTGGGGCCAACGTCCTGACTTTC
TRBV11-2	TRBD2	TRBJ2-2	many	CASSLDRGSFGELFF	TGTGCCAGCAGCTTAGATCGCGGGAGTTTCGGGGAGCTGTTTTTT
TRBV7-2	.	TRBJ1-5	once	CASSFLEGTQPQHF	TGTGCCAGCAGCTTTTTGGAGGGCACTCAGCCCCAGCATTTT
TRBV6-1	.	TRBJ1-2	many	CASSEAPPGLNYGYTF	TGTGCCAGCAGTGAGGCCCCTCCAGGTCTTAACTATGGCTACACCTTC
TRBV28	.	TRBJ1-5	few	CASSSRGNYSNQPQHF	TGTGCCAGCAGTTCCAGGGGAAATTATAGCAATCAGCCCCAGCATTTT
TRBV20-1	TRBD2	TRBJ2-2	.	CSADSGGWNTGELFF	TGCAGTGCTGATAGCGGGGGCTGGAACACCGGGGAGCTGTTTTTT
TRBV7-8	.	TRBJ1-5	.	CASSLGLTNQPQHF	TGTGCCAGCAGCTTAGGGCTTACTAATCAGCCCCAGCATTTT
TRBV11-2	.	TRBJ2-7	many	CASSVSPPYEQYF	TGTGCCAGCAGCGTGAGTCCTCCCTACGAGCAGTACTTC
TRBV30	TRBD1	TRBJ1-5	many	CAWSTQGARHQPQHF	TGTGCCTGGAGTACACAGGGGGCGCGCCATCAGCCCCAGCATTTT
TRBV25-1	.	TRBJ1-1	few	CASSATPQGTEAFF	TGTGCCAGCAGTGCCACGCCGCAGGGCACTGAAGCTTTCTTT
TRBV27	.	TRBJ1-1	.	CASSLSNTRYTEAFF	TGTGCCAGCAGTTTATCGAATACACGATACACTGAAGCTTTCTTT
TRBV28	.	TRBJ1-2	.	CASSSSSWGLYGYTF	TGTGCCAGCAGTTCCTCGTCGTGGGGGCTTTATGGCTACACCTTC
TRBV11-2	.	TRBJ2-6	many	CASSSGPHSGANVLTF	TGTGCCAGCAGCTCGGGACCACACTCTGGGGCCAACGTCCTGACTTTC
TRBV2	TRBD1	TRBJ1-5	.	CASSDMGTGNQPQHF	TGTGCCAGCAGTGATATGGGGACAGGGAATCAGCCCCAGCATTTT
TRBV6-5	.	TRBJ1-5	.	CASSYSGDSNQPQHF	TGTGCCAGCAGTTACTCTGGGGATAGCAATCAGCCCCAGCATTTT
TRBV28	.	TRBJ2-3	.	CASSLFADTQYF	TGTGCCAGCAGTTTATTCGCTGATACGCAGTATTTT
TRBV7-9	TRBD1	TRBJ2-2	.	CASSWDSLTGELFF	TGTGCCAGCAGCTGGGACAGTCTGACCGGGGAGCTGTTTTTT
TRBV4-1	TRBD2	TRBJ2-3	.	CASSPTGTSGRGDTDTQYF	TGCGCCAGCAGCCCGACGGGGACTAGCGGGAGGGGAGACACAGATACGCAGTATTTT
TRBV28	TRBD1	TRBJ1-2	many	CASSPTGTGSGYTF	TGTGCCAGCAGTCCTACCGGGACAGGGTCTGGCTACACCTTC
TRBV14	.	TRBJ2-3	.	CASSKRGAGDTQYF	TGTGCCAGCAGCAAAAGGGGGGCAGGAGATACGCAGTATTTT